This T cell receptor (beta chain) was recovered during a study of PD-L1 blockade in urothelial cancer. The CDR3 loop spans 15 amino acids. V lost 3 bases and J lost 7; bases outside the gene matches: 6. The V gene's germline CDR1 is LNHDA and CDR2 SQIVND (reference sequence). Sequencing used immunoSEQ multiplex PCR; TCRdb keeps in-frame clones, though not all of them. Here the sample spans 55,000 to 70,000 clones, around 79% being singletons. The sample here was PBMCs, taken around atezolizumab (anti-PD-L1) treatment. The origin of this receptor is a man in his 70s with urothelial cancer. This rearrangement joins TRBV19 to TRBJ2-7; 13 nucleotides align to TRBD2. The chain's CDR3 is CASSIRPGLAGEQYF. In DNA form, the CDR3 reads TGTGCCAGTAGTATTCGTCCGGGACTAGCGGGGGAGCAGTACTTC.